This TCR beta chain was obtained from a study of cytomegalovirus exposure and HLA in healthy donors. The CDR3 is 15 residues long. Looked up from germline, CDR1 is SEHNR and CDR2 is FQNEAQ (reference sequence). Trimming shortened V by 5 bases and J by 0 bases, and 13 bases separated the two germline ends. With 60 Vbeta and 13 Jbeta primers, the PCR was carried out. TCRdb keeps only in-frame clones here, not all; method: immunoSEQ multiplex PCR. The sample carries over 75,000 clones, approximately 86% recorded once. V and J are TRBV7-9 and TRBJ1-1; D is possibly TRBD1 (6 bases). The sequence derives from a man aged 25-40 years in good health and CMV-seropositive. The sequenced sample consisted of PBMCs. This chain's CDR3 is CASSPRDNLNTEAFF. DNA of the CDR3: TGTGCCAGCAGCCCCCGGGACAACTTGAACACTGAAGCTTTCTTT.